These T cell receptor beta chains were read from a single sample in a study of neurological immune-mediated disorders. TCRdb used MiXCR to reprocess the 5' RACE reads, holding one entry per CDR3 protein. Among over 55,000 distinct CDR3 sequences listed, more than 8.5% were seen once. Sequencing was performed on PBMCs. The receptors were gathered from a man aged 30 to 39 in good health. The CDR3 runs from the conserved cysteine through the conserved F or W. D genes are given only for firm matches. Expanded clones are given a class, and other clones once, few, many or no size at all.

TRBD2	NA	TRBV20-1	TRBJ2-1	TGCAGTGCTCCGAACCCCCCGACTAGCGGGAGGGCCCCACTACAGAATGAGCAGTTCTTC	CSAPNPPTSGRAPLQNEQFF
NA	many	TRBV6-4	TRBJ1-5	TGTGCCAGCAGTGACGCAGGTTTGTTGGGGAGCAATCAGCCCCAGCATTTT	CASSDAGLLGSNQPQHF
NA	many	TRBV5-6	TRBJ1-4	TGTGCCAGCAGCCCACGGGCGGCAACTAATGAAAAACTGTTTTTT	CASSPRAATNEKLFF
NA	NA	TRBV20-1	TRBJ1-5	TGCAGTGCTAGCGGTGGAAGGTTGAATCAGCCCCAGCATTTT	CSASGGRLNQPQHF
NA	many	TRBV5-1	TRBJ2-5	TGCGCCAGCAGCCCAGGACAGGCGGGGGAGACCCAGTACTTC	CASSPGQAGETQYF
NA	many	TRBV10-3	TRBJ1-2	TGTGCCATCAGTGAGGATGACAGTACCATAAGTGGCTACACCTTC	CAISEDDSTISGYTF
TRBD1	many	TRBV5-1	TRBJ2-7	TGCGCCAGCAGCTTGGGGACAGGGGAGGTCTACGAGCAGTACTTC	CASSLGTGEVYEQYF
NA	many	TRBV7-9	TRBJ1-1	TGTGCCAGCAGTCTCACGGGAGGCACTGAAGCTTTCTTT	CASSLTGGTEAFF
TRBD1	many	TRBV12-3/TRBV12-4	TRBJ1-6	TGTGCCAGCAGTGACAGGGGATCCTATAATTCACCCCTCCACTTT	CASSDRGSYNSPLHF
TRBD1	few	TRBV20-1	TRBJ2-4	TGCAGTGTCGCACAGGGGGCGAGAGATTGGGGAAACATTCAGTACTTC	CSVAQGARDWGNIQYF
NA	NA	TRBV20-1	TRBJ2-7	TGCAGTGCTAGAGAGGTGAGGGAGCTAGGAGAGCAGTACTTC	CSAREVRELGEQYF
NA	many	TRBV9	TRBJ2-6	TGTGCCAGCAGCGGCGACCCGGGCTCTGGGGCCAACGTCCTGACTTTC	CASSGDPGSGANVLTF
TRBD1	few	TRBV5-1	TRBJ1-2	TGCGCCAGCAGCCGCGCTCCAGGGGGCGACTATGGCTACACCTTC	CASSRAPGGDYGYTF
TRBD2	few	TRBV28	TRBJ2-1	TGTGACAGCAGTCATCGGACTAGCGGGAGATCCTACAATGAGCAGTTCTTC	CDSSHRTSGRSYNEQFF
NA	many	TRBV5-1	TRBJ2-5	TGCGCCAGCAGCGGAGGGATCGCGTCGGAAGAGACCCAGTACTTC	CASSGGIASEETQYF
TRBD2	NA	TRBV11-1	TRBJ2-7	TGTGCCAGCGCGACTAGCGGGGTCTACGAGCAGTACTTC	CASATSGVYEQYF
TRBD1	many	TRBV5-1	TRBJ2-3	TGCGCCAGCAGCTCGGGGACAGCCGATAGCACAGATACGCAGTATTTT	CASSSGTADSTDTQYF
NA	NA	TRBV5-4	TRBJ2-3	TGTGCCAGCACCTACTTGAATTTCCGGGGACGGATTCCCACAGATACGCAGTATTTT	CASTYLNFRGRIPTDTQYF
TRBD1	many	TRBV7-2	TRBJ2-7	TGTGCCAGCGGGACAGGGCCGGGTTACGAGCAGTACTTC	CASGTGPGYEQYF
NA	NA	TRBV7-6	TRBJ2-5	TGTGCCAGCAGCGACGACACCGACTCGGAGACCCAGTACTTC	CASSDDTDSETQYF
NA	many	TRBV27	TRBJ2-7	TGTGCCAGCAGTCCACGAAGGACTGCCGCCAACGAGCAGTACTTC	CASSPRRTAANEQYF
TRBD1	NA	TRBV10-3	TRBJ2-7	TGTGCCATCAGTTCCACATGGACAGGGGGCGACTACGAGCAGTACTTC	CAISSTWTGGDYEQYF
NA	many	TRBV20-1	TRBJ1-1	TGCAGTGCGGAGGTGATGAACACTGAAGCTTTCTTT	CSAEVMNTEAFF
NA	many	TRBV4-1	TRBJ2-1	TGCGCCAGCAGCCAAGCGGGCAGTATCTACAATGAGCAGTTCTTC	CASSQAGSIYNEQFF
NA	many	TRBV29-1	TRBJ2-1	TGCAGCGTTGATATGTACGATGAGCAGTTCTTC	CSVDMYDEQFF
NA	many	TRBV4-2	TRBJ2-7	TGTGCCAGCAGCCAAGATCAAGCGTCGCCTGCGTCCGAGCAGTACTTC	CASSQDQASPASEQYF
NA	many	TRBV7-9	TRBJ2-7	TGTGCCAGCAGGTCCGGGACCCCGGGCTCCTACGAGCAGTACTTC	CASRSGTPGSYEQYF
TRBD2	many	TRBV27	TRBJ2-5	TGTGCCAGCAGTTTAGGGGGGGATCGGTCAGAGACCCAGTACTTC	CASSLGGDRSETQYF
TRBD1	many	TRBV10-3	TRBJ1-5	TGTGCCATCAGTACTGGACAGGGGAGCAATCAGCCCCAGCATTTT	CAISTGQGSNQPQHF
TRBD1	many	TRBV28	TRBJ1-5	TGTGCCAGCAGACCCGGGACAGGGGGCTTGGGTCAGCCCCAGCATTTT	CASRPGTGGLGQPQHF
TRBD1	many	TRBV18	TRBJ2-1	TGTGCCAGCTCACCCTCATTACGACAGGGGCCCAATGAGCAGTTCTTC	CASSPSLRQGPNEQFF
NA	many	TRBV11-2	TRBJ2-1	TGCGCCAGCAGCTTGGAGGGCGACTCCTACAATGAGCAGTTCTTC	CASSLEGDSYNEQFF